This is a list of T cell receptor beta chains from one sample in a study of monozygotic twins with inflammatory bowel disease. Reanalyzing the 5' RACE reads, TCRdb keeps one entry per CDR3 protein, without DNA. The sample features around 380,000 distinct CDR3 sequences, with 2% to 2.5% in its top ten. Input material: blood. These receptors all come from a human donor with ulcerative colitis or Crohn's disease, or a healthy co-twin of an affected twin (not recorded which). CDR3s include the opening cysteine and the closing phenylalanine or tryptophan.

CDR3: CSTNPVGEQYF; V: TRBV20-1; J: TRBJ2-7
CDR3: CSARAGGRGVEQYF; V: TRBV20-1; J: TRBJ2-7
CDR3: CASTSSTDTQYF; V: TRBV11-2; J: TRBJ2-3
CDR3: CASSPGTQKKETQYF; V: TRBV9; J: TRBJ2-5
CDR3: CASGGLDGRWHEQFF; V: TRBV5-4; J: TRBJ2-1
CDR3: CASSKGGHEQYF; V: TRBV21-1; J: TRBJ2-7
CDR3: CASSLAAGGGGPYNEQFF; V: TRBV5-4; J: TRBJ2-1
CDR3: CASSPRTGLPGANVLTF; V: TRBV18; J: TRBJ2-6
CDR3: CSVRVDGGYTF; V: TRBV29-1; J: TRBJ1-2
CDR3: CATRRPEGYEQYF; V: TRBV24-1; J: TRBJ2-7
CDR3: CASSSAQLAGSTDTQYF; V: TRBV5-1; J: TRBJ2-3
CDR3: CAWSVGGRAGAFF; V: TRBV30; J: TRBJ1-1
CDR3: CASSDDTREKLFF; V: TRBV10-2; J: TRBJ1-4
CDR3: CSASPTWGQAYEQYF; V: TRBV20-1; J: TRBJ2-7
CDR3: CSVPRGGGAGSEQYF; V: TRBV29-1; J: TRBJ2-7
CDR3: CASSGPSDYGYTF; V: TRBV12-3/TRBV12-4; J: TRBJ1-2
CDR3: CASSETPSGRYGYTF; V: TRBV6-1; J: TRBJ1-2
CDR3: CSIREGGSYEQYF; V: TRBV20-1; J: TRBJ2-7
CDR3: CSARGLAAFEETQYF; V: TRBV20-1; J: TRBJ2-5
CDR3: CASSQKRASYEQYF; V: TRBV7-2; J: TRBJ2-7
CDR3: CSASGLAGISSYNEQFF; V: TRBV20-1; J: TRBJ2-1
CDR3: CASSLRGGTSSYEQYF; V: TRBV27; J: TRBJ2-7
CDR3: CASSLGPEAFF; V: TRBV18; J: TRBJ1-1
CDR3: CSARGHLAKNIQYF; V: TRBV20-1; J: TRBJ2-4
CDR3: CASSSSTRTYEQYF; V: TRBV7-9; J: TRBJ2-7
CDR3: CASSLADNVGYTF; V: TRBV12-3/TRBV12-4; J: TRBJ1-2
CDR3: CASSQGAGGNQYSNQPQHF; V: TRBV4-2; J: TRBJ1-5
CDR3: CASSLQGRNQPQHF; V: TRBV28; J: TRBJ1-5